This entry lists 16 T cell receptor beta chains sequenced from one sample in a study of shared clonotypes between healthy human individuals. Profiling relied on immunoSEQ multiplex PCR, and the TCRdb table lists in-frame clones only, not all of them. The data contain about 2.5 million clones, 85% to 95% of them singletons. The specimen sequenced was naive CD4+ T cells from PBMCs. Described subset: CD45RA+ positively selected. The receptors derive from a man aged 18 to 29 in good health. Some clones in this sample may be carry-over from other donors' samples.

The chain recombines TRBV5-4 with TRBJ2-1; 10 nucleotides match TRBD2. J was trimmed by 8 bases and V by 0 bases; bases with no gene match: 11. The CDR3 is 17 residues long. CDR1 and CDR2 (germline): SGHNT, YYREEE (reference sequence). CDR3 loop: CASSLGLAGEDSDEQFF. The CDR3 nucleotides read TGTGCCAGCAGCTTGGGTCTAGCGGGAGAGGACTCGGATGAGCAGTTCTTC.

This chain connects TRBV28 to TRBJ1-4; no firm D call. Germline CDR1 is MDHEN and CDR2 is SYDVKM. CDR3 length equals 14 residues. The ends were cut back, 6 bases at V and 2 bases at J, with 10 bases in the middle. CDR3 in DNA: TGTGCCAGCAGCCTGGCCGATACTAATGAAAAACTGTTTTTT. It encodes CASSLADTNEKLFF.

V is TRBV19 and J is TRBJ2-2; D remains unclear. The CDR3 runs to 13 residues. Deletions cut 4 bases from V and 3 bases from J, with 6 bases between. Germline V gene lookup returns CDR1 LNHDA and CDR2 SQIVND (reference sequence). CDR3 in DNA: TGTGCCAGTAGTAGACGGTACACCGGGGAGCTGTTTTTT. Protein product: CASSRRYTGELFF.

The rearrangement links TRBV6-5 to TRBJ2-7; 12 bases agree with TRBD1. V dropped 6 bases and J dropped 2; count of bases not matched to a gene: 5. In germline, CDR1 is MNHEY, CDR2 SVGAGI. The CDR3 length is 15 residues. This CDR3 is CASSTGQGATYEQYF. DNA of the CDR3: TGTGCCAGCAGCACGGGACAGGGGGCCACCTACGAGCAGTACTTC.

The chain uses TRBV5-1 and TRBJ1-1; no firm D call. From germline, CDR1 is SGHRS and CDR2 YFSETQ. CDR3 length: 14 amino acids. Trimming removed 4 bases from V and 5 bases from J, with 15 bases in between. The CDR3 loop is CASSVPTPATEAFF. The CDR3 DNA follows: TGCGCCAGCAGCGTCCCAACCCCGGCAACTGAAGCTTTCTTT. The complete variable domain, with remaining parts taken from reference TRBV5-1 and TRBJ1-1, reads KAGVTQTPRYLIKTRGQQVTLSCSPISGHRSVSWYQQTPGQGLQFLFEYFSETQRNKGNFPGRFSGRQFSNSRSEMNVSTLELGDSALYLCASSVPTPATEAFFGQGTRLTVV.

The rearrangement uses TRBV28 and TRBJ1-4; 7 bases agree with TRBD1. This CDR3 is built from 16 residues. With V trimmed by 3 bases and J by 5 bases, 9 bases remained unmatched. Germline loops: CDR1 MDHEN, CDR2 SYDVKM. For the CDR3, the DNA is TGTGCCAGCAGTTTGTTCTCGGGACAGAGAAATGAAAAACTGTTTTTT. As protein: CASSLFSGQRNEKLFF.

V gene TRBV19 combines with J gene TRBJ1-2, with D possibly matching TRBD1 (6 bases). The V end was cut by 0 bases, the J end by 1 base, with 9 bases between. Germline V gives CDR1 LNHDA, CDR2 SQIVND (reference sequence). This CDR3 has 15 amino acids. This chain's CDR3 is CASSIDRQVNYGYTF. The CDR3 region has the DNA TGTGCCAGTAGTATAGATCGACAGGTTAACTATGGCTACACCTTC.

V is TRBV7-3 and J is TRBJ2-1; possibly TRBD2 for D (5 bases). This CDR3 spans 13 amino acids. The V and J ends lost 4 bases and 7 bases respectively, with 11 bases between them. Germline CDR1 is SGHTA and CDR2 is FQGTGA. The CDR3 bases are TGTGCCAGCAGCTCCACTAGTTTAAATGAGCAGTTCTTC. Its translation is CASSSTSLNEQFF.

The CDR3 DNA follows: TGTGCCTGGAGTGTAAGCGGGCAGGGGAAAACCAACGAGCAGTACTTC. This translates into CAWSVSGQGKTNEQYF. The chain links TRBV30 to TRBJ2-7; D tentatively fits TRBD1 or TRBD2 (6 bases each). CDR1 and CDR2 (germline): GTSNPN, SVGIG (reference sequence). This CDR3 has 16 amino acids. Trimming pared 0 bases from V and 5 bases from J, leaving 20 bases between.

V gene TRBV5-1 combines with J gene TRBJ2-1, with 13 bases fitting TRBD2. This CDR3 contains 18 residues. Trimming at V came to 5 bases and at J to 7 bases, leaving 15 bases not matched to a gene. Germline CDR1 is SGHRS and CDR2 is YFSETQ. The chain's CDR3 is CASSPTLLAGGPWNEQFF. DNA for the CDR3: TGCGCCAGCAGTCCTACCTTACTAGCGGGAGGGCCGTGGAATGAGCAGTTCTTC.

The chain joins TRBV4-3 to TRBJ2-5; TRBD1 is a possible D gene (5 bases). Trimming took 3 bases from V and 3 from J, leaving 14 bases between them. This CDR3 spans 15 amino acids. Germline lookup yields CDR1 LGHNA and CDR2 YSLEER. CDR3 residues: CASSHLGDREETQYF. For the CDR3, the DNA is TGCGCCAGCAGCCATCTTGGCGACAGAGAAGAGACCCAGTACTTC.

This chain connects TRBV5-4 to TRBJ1-1; D uncertain. V was clipped by 4 bases and J by 8 bases, with 15 bases between them. The CDR3 sequence is 13 residues long. In germline, CDR1 is SGHNT, CDR2 YYREEE (reference sequence). The CDR3 nucleotides read TGTGCCAGCAGCCGAAATGAGGGCAGAGAAGCTTTCTTT. Its protein product is CASSRNEGREAFF.

This chain connects TRBV6-6 to TRBJ2-7; TRBD2 might be the D (5 bases). V was pared by 4 bases and J by 5 bases, with 21 bases between. The germline V gene has CDR1 MNHNY and CDR2 SVGAGI (reference sequence). The CDR3 loop spans 16 amino acids. The CDR3 DNA follows: TGTGCCAGCAGTTCATCCTTGGCCCCAACGGGGAACGAGCAGTACTTC. It yields the protein CASSSSLAPTGNEQYF.

This chain's CDR3 is CASSAGTGVNEKLFF. In DNA form, the CDR3 reads TGCGCCAGCAGCGCCGGGACAGGGGTTAATGAAAAACTGTTTTTT. The genes are TRBV5-1 and TRBJ1-4, with 10 positions matching TRBD1. The V segment lost 4 bases and the J segment 4 bases; nucleotides outside the gene matches: 4. CDR1 is SGHRS, CDR2 YFSETQ, per germline. There are 15 residues in the CDR3.

This clone was seen a few times. Within the sample, other DNA sequences also encode this same CDR3. The chain links TRBV28 to TRBJ1-5; D possibly corresponds to TRBD1 (6 bases). This CDR3 spans 15 amino acids. V was shortened by 1 base and J by 4 bases, with 11 bases between the two germline ends. The germline gives CDR1 MDHEN, CDR2 SYDVKM. The CDR3 DNA reads as TGTGCCAGCAGTTTATCCGGGGGCGGAAATCAGCCCCAGCATTTT. It is translated as CASSLSGGGNQPQHF. The full variable domain, in which reference TRBV28 and TRBJ1-5 provide the parts outside the CDR3, is DVKVTQSSRYLVKRTGEKVFLECVQDMDHENMFWYRQDPGLGLRLIYFSYDVKMKEKGDIPEGYSVSREKKERFSLILESASTNQTSMYLCASSLSGGGNQPQHFGDGTRLSIL.

The J gene is TRBJ1-2, the V gene TRBV6-5; D unclear. The CDR3 sequence is 12 residues long. Germline values: CDR1 MNHEY, CDR2 SVGAGI. V gave up 11 bases and J gave up 4 bases, with 14 bases separating them. Here the CDR3 DNA reads TGTGCCCACAGCGCATCCACCTATGGCTACACCTTC. It yields the protein CAHSASTYGYTF.